This TCR beta chain is from a study of T cells in Graves' hyperthyroidism and ophthalmopathy. Patients were excluded because of uncontrolled infection, other autoimmune disease, pregnancy or lactation. Trimming cost V 4 bases and J 5 bases; bases outside gene matches: 12. This CDR3 comprises 17 residues. Per germline, CDR1 KGHDR and CDR2 SFDVKD. Amplification targeted TCR beta CDR3 regions from RNA transcripts. The TCR CDR3 was amplified in a first-round RT-PCR using the HTBI primer set. Via MiXCR, TCRdb re-called the multiplex PCR reads, giving one row per CDR3 protein. The sample carries approximately 640,000 distinct CDR3 sequences, less than 45% recorded once. As regards this clonotype: As yet, its antigen is unknown.

Overall study findings and caveats: Ophthalmopathy and stable hyperthyroidism were separated by a 13 V-J model. Also found in blood were most expanded thyroid clonotypes above 0.001. Onset of ophthalmopathy came a median about 6.5 months after the model predicted it.

The specimen sequenced was peripheral blood or thyroid tissue (not recorded which). The chain joins TRBV24-1 to TRBJ1-2, with 10 nucleotides matching TRBD1. The source of this sequence is an adult man with Graves' disease, either hyperthyroidism or ophthalmopathy (not recorded which). CDR3 DNA sequence: TGTGCCACCAGTGACCCGGGACAGGGGCCGGACTCGTATGGCTACACCTTC. It is translated as CATSDPGQGPDSYGYTF.